This paragraph reports one T cell receptor beta chain. Antigen: not known. The data were obtained in a study of T cell responses to AZD1222 COVID-19 vaccine. Study results and limitations: Among those given AZD1222, only five or six were seropositive at baseline. Reportedly, nearly half of unique spike TCRs recognized epitopes outside B.1.351/B.1.1.7 mutations.

Germline V CDR1 and CDR2: KGHSH, LQKENI. The CDR3 is 14 amino acids. V lost 3 bases, J lost 9 bases, and 10 bases stayed unmatched. The method was immunoSEQ multiplex PCR; TCRdb's version includes in-frame clones alone and lacks a portion of them. Found here are more than 100,000 clones, around 87% of them singletons; the top ten hold about 3.7%. The specimen comprised peripheral blood, sampled on day 0 of AZD1222 vaccination. The chain couples TRBV18 to TRBJ2-7, with 8 bases fitting TRBD1. This TCR was recovered from an adult in good health. CDR3 amino acids: CASSPDTGTGVQYF. The CDR3 DNA follows: TGTGCCAGCTCACCGGATACCGGGACAGGAGTGCAGTACTTC. The whole variable domain, filled in from reference TRBV18 and TRBJ2-7, reads NAGVMQNPRHLVRRRGQEARLRCSPMKGHSHVYWYRQLPEEGLKFMVYLQKENIIDESGMPKERFSAEFPKEGPSILRIQQVVRGDSAAYFCASSPDTGTGVQYFGPGTRLTVT.